Listed below are T cell receptor beta chains from one sample, sequenced in a study of blood T cell repertoires in COVID-19. TCRdb's table, derived via immunoSEQ multiplex PCR, lists solely in-frame clones and lacks some. The table lists hundreds of thousands of clones, 70% to 90% of them singletons, with roughly 1.9% in the top ten. The specimen was PBMCs or T cells enriched from blood (not recorded which). These receptors were taken from a man in his forties in a cohort exposed to, infected with or recovered from COVID-19 (not recorded which). Each CDR3 is given with its conserved first and last residue. Each record gives: D gene, V gene, clone size, J gene, CDR3 protein, CDR3 DNA. The D gene is left open where the match is weak. Clone size is given for some rows only: seen once, a few or many times, or a class if the clone is expanded.

>.|TRBV5-6|.|TRBJ1-1
CASSLPRGAPSSEAFF
TGTGCCAGCAGCTTGCCTCGGGGGGCGCCTTCTTCGGAAGCTTTCTTT
>TRBD2|TRBV9|.|TRBJ2-7
CASTRGLAGDRYEQYF
TGTGCCAGCACCCGGGGGTTGGCGGGAGATCGGTACGAGCAGTACTTC
>TRBD2|TRBV7-6|.|TRBJ2-1
CASSLRGGRYGYEQFF
TGTGCCAGCAGCCTGCGGGGCGGGAGATACGGTTATGAGCAGTTCTTC
>TRBD2|TRBV5-1|.|TRBJ2-1
CASSLGGTSGTDNEQFF
TGCGCCAGCAGCTTGGGGGGGACTAGCGGGACAGACAATGAGCAGTTCTTC
>TRBD2|TRBV27|.|TRBJ2-1
CASSFERDLNNEQFF
TGTGCCAGCAGTTTCGAGCGGGACCTCAACAATGAGCAGTTCTTC
>.|TRBV7-8|.|TRBJ1-3
CASSYQGGNTIYF
TGTGCCAGCAGCTATCAGGGGGGAAACACCATATATTTT
>TRBD1|TRBV7-9|.|TRBJ2-1
CASSGGQGYFYEQFF
TGTGCCAGCAGCGGGGGACAGGGATATTTCTATGAGCAGTTCTTC
>TRBD1|TRBV5-1|.|TRBJ2-7
CASSLTGTGVVYEQYF
TGCGCCAGCAGCTTGACTGGGACAGGGGTGGTGTACGAGCAGTACTTC
>.|TRBV7-8|.|TRBJ1-2
CASSLAEDYGYTF
TGTGCCAGCAGCTTAGCGGAGGACTATGGCTACACCTTC
>TRBD2|TRBV5-4|.|TRBJ2-2
CASSLETSVKNTGELFF
TGTGCCAGCAGCTTGGAGACTAGCGTGAAGAACACCGGGGAGCTGTTTTTT
>TRBD2|TRBV28|.|TRBJ2-7
CASSKQRGGNEQYF
TGTGCCAGCAGTAAACAGCGGGGGGGTAACGAGCAGTACTTC
>.|TRBV7-8|.|TRBJ1-1
CASRFDRNTEAFF
TGTGCCAGCCGCTTCGACAGGAACACTGAAGCTTTCTTT
>.|TRBV3-1/TRBV3-2|.|TRBJ1-1
CASSRSGTEAFF
TGTGCCAGCAGCCGGAGTGGGACTGAAGCTTTCTTT
>TRBD1|TRBV19|.|TRBJ1-1
CASSPQPGQRRTEAFF
TGTGCCAGTAGTCCCCAACCGGGACAGCGGAGGACTGAAGCTTTCTTT
>TRBD1|TRBV5-1|few|TRBJ1-2
CASSLGPGQVYGYTF
TGCGCCAGCAGCTTGGGACCGGGACAGGTTTATGGCTACACCTTC
>.|TRBV30|.|TRBJ1-6
CAWSRAGNSPLHF
TGTGCCTGGAGTCGAGCGGGGAATTCACCCCTCCACTTT
>.|TRBV7-6|.|TRBJ1-1
CASRRALGATEAFF
TGTGCCAGCAGAAGGGCCCTGGGAGCAACTGAAGCTTTCTTT
>.|TRBV7-2|.|TRBJ2-7
CASSLEGTIGYEQYF
TGTGCCAGCAGCTTAGAGGGGACAATCGGCTACGAGCAGTACTTC
>TRBD1|TRBV19|.|TRBJ1-1
CASKGQATNTEAFF
TGTGCCAGTAAAGGACAGGCGACGAACACTGAAGCTTTCTTT
>TRBD1|TRBV2|.|TRBJ2-7
CASGKQGAPYEQYF
TGTGCCAGCGGTAAACAGGGGGCGCCCTACGAGCAGTACTTC
>TRBD2|TRBV10-2|.|TRBJ2-7
CASSGASGSVSEQYF
TGCGCCAGCAGTGGGGCTAGCGGGAGCGTGAGTGAGCAGTACTTC
>TRBD1|TRBV9|.|TRBJ1-2
CASSPRRDSFHGYTF
TGTGCCAGCAGCCCACGCCGGGACAGTTTTCATGGCTACACCTTC
>TRBD2|TRBV6-4|.|TRBJ2-1
CASSIAGSSYNEQFF
TGTGCCAGCAGTATAGCGGGAAGTTCCTACAATGAGCAGTTCTTC
>TRBD1|TRBV18|.|TRBJ1-4
CASSPDRAGGEKLFF
TGTGCCAGCTCACCAGACAGGGCTGGGGGAGAAAAACTGTTTTTT
>.|TRBV3-1/TRBV3-2|.|TRBJ1-2
CASSQGGSGYTF
TGTGCCAGCAGCCAAGGAGGGTCTGGCTACACCTTC
>.|TRBV28|.|TRBJ1-2
CASKQGSYGYTF
TGTGCCAGCAAGCAGGGGAGCTATGGCTACACCTTC
>.|TRBV30|once|TRBJ1-5
CAWSRQGNQPQHF
TGTGCCTGGAGTAGGCAGGGAAATCAGCCCCAGCATTTT
>TRBD1|TRBV29-1|.|TRBJ1-1
CSVRRGQTNTEAFF
TGCAGCGTTCGAAGGGGACAGACGAACACTGAAGCTTTCTTT
>.|TRBV28|.|TRBJ2-5
CASSGISRGEWETQYF
TGTGCCAGCAGTGGAATATCCAGGGGAGAGTGGGAGACCCAGTACTTC
>.|TRBV28|.|TRBJ2-3
CASSLSPSTDTQYF
TGTGCCAGCAGTTTATCCCCTAGCACAGATACGCAGTATTTT
>TRBD1|TRBV27|.|TRBJ1-1
CASSPRDSPFEAFF
TGTGCCAGCAGTCCTCGGGACAGTCCCTTTGAAGCTTTCTTT
>.|TRBV28|.|TRBJ1-2
CASSPRRLQIYYGYTF
TGTGCCAGCAGTCCACGCCGTTTGCAGATCTACTATGGCTACACCTTC
>TRBD2|TRBV30|.|TRBJ2-3
CAWRLAGSGTTDTQYF
TGTGCCTGGAGACTGGCGGGTAGCGGGACCACAGATACGCAGTATTTT
>.|TRBV28|.|TRBJ1-5
CASIEQGTHQPQHF
TGTGCCAGCATCGAACAGGGCACGCATCAGCCCCAGCATTTT
>TRBD1|TRBV6-5|.|TRBJ1-1
CASRPDRVGAAFF
TGTGCCAGCAGACCCGACAGGGTGGGAGCAGCTTTCTTT
>TRBD1|TRBV11-2|.|TRBJ2-2
CASSLQGANGELFF
TGTGCCAGCAGCTTACAGGGGGCAAACGGGGAGCTGTTTTTT
>TRBD1|TRBV18|.|TRBJ1-4
CASSPPGDRAVEKLFF
TGTGCCAGCTCACCACCGGGTGACAGGGCGGTTGAAAAACTGTTTTTT
>.|TRBV29-1|.|TRBJ1-3
CSVVGQDGRSGNTIYF
TGCAGCGTTGTGGGGCAGGACGGAAGATCTGGAAACACCATATATTTT
>TRBD2|TRBV7-2|once|TRBJ2-7
CASSLAHLAGGSYEQYF
TGTGCCAGCAGCTTAGCACACTTAGCGGGAGGCTCCTACGAGCAGTACTTC
>.|TRBV1|.|TRBJ1-5
CTSSHSGAGGAGNQPQHF
TGCACCAGCAGCCATTCGGGAGCAGGGGGCGCGGGCAATCAGCCCCAGCATTTT
>.|TRBV11-2|.|TRBJ2-7
CASSLVGTGTTSYEQYF
TGTGCCAGCAGCTTAGTTGGAACCGGGACAACCTCCTACGAGCAGTACTTC
>TRBD1|TRBV30|.|TRBJ2-7
CAGDRGGYEQYF
TGTGCCGGCGACAGGGGTGGCTACGAGCAGTACTTC
>TRBD1|TRBV6-1|.|TRBJ1-6
CASSETPGTGGSPLHF
TGTGCCAGCAGTGAAACTCCCGGGACAGGGGGCTCACCCCTCCACTTT
>TRBD2|TRBV11-2|.|TRBJ2-7
CASSLAASSGRSYEQYF
TGTGCCAGCAGCCTGGCGGCGTCTAGCGGCCGTAGCTACGAGCAGTACTTC
>TRBD2|TRBV2|.|TRBJ2-3
CASSERASGSWDTQYF
TGTGCCAGCAGTGAAAGGGCTAGCGGGAGTTGGGATACGCAGTATTTT